This is a list of T cell receptor beta chains from one sample in a study of shared clonotypes between healthy human individuals. Profiled with immunoSEQ multiplex PCR; TCRdb holds only in-frame clones, not every one. Of 2 million to 2.5 million clones in the sample, around 95% are singletons; the top ten hold roughly 0.13%. Sequenced sample: naive CD4+ T cells sorted from blood. The receptors were gathered from a man aged 18 to 29 in good health. CDR3s include the opening cysteine and the closing phenylalanine or tryptophan. A D gene is named only where the DNA matches it firmly. Some rows mark clone size as missing; the rest say once, few, many or name a class of expanded clone.

V gene: TRBV4-1; clone size: .; J gene: TRBJ1-2; D gene: .; CDR3 protein: CASSQGGGADYGYTF; CDR3 DNA: TGCGCCAGCAGCCAAGGGGGTGGGGCGGACTATGGCTACACCTTC
V gene: TRBV2; clone size: .; J gene: TRBJ1-4; D gene: .; CDR3 protein: CASTVIRQEKLFF; CDR3 DNA: TGTGCCAGCACCGTGATCCGGCAAGAAAAACTGTTTTTT
V gene: TRBV6-1; clone size: .; J gene: TRBJ2-3; D gene: .; CDR3 protein: CASSRGLSTDTQYF; CDR3 DNA: TGTGCCAGCAGTAGGGGACTCTCCACAGATACGCAGTATTTT
V gene: TRBV6-5; clone size: .; J gene: TRBJ1-2; D gene: .; CDR3 protein: CASSYSGSNGYTF; CDR3 DNA: TGTGCCAGCAGTTACTCCGGATCTAATGGCTACACCTTC
V gene: TRBV7-2; clone size: .; J gene: TRBJ2-1; D gene: TRBD2; CDR3 protein: CASSAAAGGSSYNEQFF; CDR3 DNA: TGTGCCAGCAGCGCCGCCGCGGGAGGCAGCTCCTACAATGAGCAGTTCTTC
V gene: TRBV27; clone size: .; J gene: TRBJ2-7; D gene: TRBD2; CDR3 protein: CASSLREGKGSEQYF; CDR3 DNA: TGTGCCAGCAGTTTAAGGGAGGGTAAAGGCTCCGAGCAGTACTTC
V gene: TRBV5-4; clone size: .; J gene: TRBJ2-4; D gene: .; CDR3 protein: CASSLGVGTSTDIQYF; CDR3 DNA: TGTGCCAGCAGCTTGGGTGTTGGGACGAGTACGGACATTCAGTACTTC
V gene: TRBV4-1; clone size: .; J gene: TRBJ1-5; D gene: .; CDR3 protein: CASSQGQWGNQPQHF; CDR3 DNA: TGCGCCAGCAGCCAAGGACAGTGGGGCAATCAGCCCCAGCATTTT
V gene: TRBV27; clone size: .; J gene: TRBJ1-5; D gene: .; CDR3 protein: CASSPGGLRQPQHF; CDR3 DNA: TGTGCCAGCAGTCCGGGGGGGTTACGTCAGCCCCAGCATTTT
V gene: TRBV29-1; clone size: .; J gene: TRBJ1-5; D gene: .; CDR3 protein: CSVEMTGSNQPQHF; CDR3 DNA: TGCAGCGTTGAAATGACGGGGAGCAATCAGCCCCAGCATTTT
V gene: TRBV5-3; clone size: .; J gene: TRBJ1-3; D gene: .; CDR3 protein: CARSLAYFGNTIYF; CDR3 DNA: TGTGCCAGAAGCTTGGCCTATTTTGGAAACACCATATATTTT
V gene: TRBV7-2; clone size: .; J gene: TRBJ2-7; D gene: TRBD2; CDR3 protein: CASSSLAGLYEQYF; CDR3 DNA: TGTGCCAGCAGCTCCCTAGCGGGCCTCTACGAGCAGTACTTC
V gene: TRBV5-4; clone size: .; J gene: TRBJ1-2; D gene: .; CDR3 protein: CASSLENYGYTF; CDR3 DNA: TGTGCCAGCAGCTTGGAGAACTATGGCTACACCTTC
V gene: TRBV18; clone size: .; J gene: TRBJ2-5; D gene: .; CDR3 protein: CASSPMNQETQYF; CDR3 DNA: TGTGCCAGCTCACCGATGAACCAAGAGACCCAGTACTTC
V gene: TRBV6-5; clone size: .; J gene: TRBJ2-7; D gene: .; CDR3 protein: CASSSHRGAYEQYF; CDR3 DNA: TGTGCCAGCAGTTCCCATCGGGGAGCCTACGAGCAGTACTTC
V gene: TRBV10-1; clone size: few; J gene: TRBJ1-2; D gene: .; CDR3 protein: CASSDQSYYGYTF; CDR3 DNA: TGCGCCAGCAGTGACCAGTCTTACTATGGCTACACCTTC
V gene: TRBV18; clone size: .; J gene: TRBJ1-5; D gene: .; CDR3 protein: CASSPTVNSNQPQHF; CDR3 DNA: TGTGCCAGCTCACCAACGGTGAATAGCAATCAGCCCCAGCATTTT
V gene: TRBV6-6; clone size: .; J gene: TRBJ1-3; D gene: .; CDR3 protein: CASSYSRGSSGNTIYF; CDR3 DNA: TGTGCCAGCAGTTACTCACGGGGGAGCTCTGGAAACACCATATATTTT
V gene: TRBV18; clone size: .; J gene: TRBJ2-3; D gene: TRBD1; CDR3 protein: CASSPPSGTASTDTQYF; CDR3 DNA: TGTGCCAGCTCACCACCGAGTGGGACAGCTAGCACAGATACGCAGTATTTT
V gene: TRBV10-3; clone size: once; J gene: TRBJ2-5; D gene: TRBD1; CDR3 protein: CAISVSGGRAETQYF; CDR3 DNA: TGTGCCATCAGTGTGTCAGGGGGTCGGGCGGAGACCCAGTACTTC
V gene: TRBV5-4; clone size: .; J gene: TRBJ1-6; D gene: TRBD1; CDR3 protein: CASSLNSGTVSSSPLHF; CDR3 DNA: TGTGCCAGCAGCTTGAACTCCGGGACAGTCTCAAGTTCACCCCTCCACTTT
V gene: TRBV18; clone size: .; J gene: TRBJ1-2; D gene: .; CDR3 protein: CASSTRDSGISNYGYTF; CDR3 DNA: TGTGCCAGCTCAACCCGCGACAGTGGAATTTCTAACTATGGCTACACCTTC
V gene: TRBV29-1; clone size: once; J gene: TRBJ1-2; D gene: TRBD1; CDR3 protein: CSARRQGAQGYGYTF; CDR3 DNA: TGCAGCGCCAGGAGACAGGGGGCTCAAGGCTATGGCTACACCTTC
V gene: TRBV4-2; clone size: .; J gene: TRBJ2-3; D gene: TRBD2; CDR3 protein: CASSQAGLGTDTQYF; CDR3 DNA: TGTGCCAGCAGCCAAGCAGGACTAGGGACAGATACGCAGTATTTT
V gene: TRBV19; clone size: .; J gene: TRBJ2-5; D gene: .; CDR3 protein: CASSSNRLGTQYF; CDR3 DNA: TGTGCCAGTAGTAGTAACAGGCTCGGAACCCAGTACTTC
V gene: TRBV11-2; clone size: once; J gene: TRBJ2-2; D gene: .; CDR3 protein: CASSLDDWSGELFF; CDR3 DNA: TGTGCCAGCAGCTTAGATGACTGGTCCGGGGAGCTGTTTTTT
V gene: TRBV20-1; clone size: .; J gene: TRBJ2-7; D gene: .; CDR3 protein: CSAKDYEQYF; CDR3 DNA: TGCAGTGCTAAGGACTACGAGCAGTACTTC
V gene: TRBV30; clone size: .; J gene: TRBJ1-2; D gene: .; CDR3 protein: CAWSVGQDYGYTF; CDR3 DNA: TGTGCCTGGAGTGTAGGTCAGGACTATGGCTACACCTTC
V gene: TRBV30; clone size: .; J gene: TRBJ1-2; D gene: TRBD1; CDR3 protein: CAWSLGGGYTF; CDR3 DNA: TGTGCCTGGAGTCTAGGGGGCGGCTACACCTTC
V gene: TRBV28; clone size: .; J gene: TRBJ1-4; D gene: TRBD1; CDR3 protein: CASGETGVNEKLFF; CDR3 DNA: TGTGCCAGCGGGGAGACAGGGGTTAATGAAAAACTGTTTTTT
V gene: TRBV7-9; clone size: .; J gene: TRBJ2-7; D gene: .; CDR3 protein: CASSRPGRHF; CDR3 DNA: TGTGCCAGCAGCCGCCCCGGGAGACACTTC
V gene: TRBV5-4; clone size: .; J gene: TRBJ1-6; D gene: TRBD1; CDR3 protein: CASSPWTGRNSPLHF; CDR3 DNA: TGTGCCAGCAGCCCCTGGACAGGAAGAAATTCACCCCTCCACTTT
V gene: TRBV7-2; clone size: .; J gene: TRBJ1-2; D gene: .; CDR3 protein: CASSSALGGSYGYTF; CDR3 DNA: TGTGCCAGCAGCTCCGCCTTAGGGGGGAGCTATGGCTACACCTTC
V gene: TRBV29-1; clone size: .; J gene: TRBJ2-5; D gene: .; CDR3 protein: CSVEAADEYQETQYF; CDR3 DNA: TGCAGCGTTGAAGCGGCTGACGAGTACCAAGAGACCCAGTACTTC
V gene: TRBV30; clone size: .; J gene: TRBJ2-3; D gene: TRBD1; CDR3 protein: CAWTLGGHSSTDTQYF; CDR3 DNA: TGTGCCTGGACCTTAGGGGGCCACTCTAGCACAGATACGCAGTATTTT
V gene: TRBV6-1; clone size: .; J gene: TRBJ2-6; D gene: TRBD1; CDR3 protein: CASTQGAAGANVLTF; CDR3 DNA: TGTGCCAGCACACAGGGGGCGGCTGGGGCCAACGTCCTGACTTTC
V gene: TRBV5-1; clone size: .; J gene: TRBJ2-2; D gene: .; CDR3 protein: CASSPGIIGELFF; CDR3 DNA: TGCGCCAGCAGCCCAGGGATAATTGGGGAGCTGTTTTTT
V gene: TRBV7-2; clone size: .; J gene: TRBJ2-7; D gene: .; CDR3 protein: CASSLEAGTEQYF; CDR3 DNA: TGTGCCAGCAGCTTAGAGGCTGGGACCGAGCAGTACTTC
V gene: TRBV30; clone size: .; J gene: TRBJ1-4; D gene: TRBD1; CDR3 protein: CAWSRDRGNEKLFF; CDR3 DNA: TGTGCCTGGAGTAGGGACAGGGGGAATGAAAAACTGTTTTTT
V gene: TRBV5-1; clone size: .; J gene: TRBJ1-2; D gene: .; CDR3 protein: CASSAVADRRSNYGYTF; CDR3 DNA: TGCGCCAGCAGCGCGGTCGCAGACAGGCGCTCTAACTATGGCTACACCTTC